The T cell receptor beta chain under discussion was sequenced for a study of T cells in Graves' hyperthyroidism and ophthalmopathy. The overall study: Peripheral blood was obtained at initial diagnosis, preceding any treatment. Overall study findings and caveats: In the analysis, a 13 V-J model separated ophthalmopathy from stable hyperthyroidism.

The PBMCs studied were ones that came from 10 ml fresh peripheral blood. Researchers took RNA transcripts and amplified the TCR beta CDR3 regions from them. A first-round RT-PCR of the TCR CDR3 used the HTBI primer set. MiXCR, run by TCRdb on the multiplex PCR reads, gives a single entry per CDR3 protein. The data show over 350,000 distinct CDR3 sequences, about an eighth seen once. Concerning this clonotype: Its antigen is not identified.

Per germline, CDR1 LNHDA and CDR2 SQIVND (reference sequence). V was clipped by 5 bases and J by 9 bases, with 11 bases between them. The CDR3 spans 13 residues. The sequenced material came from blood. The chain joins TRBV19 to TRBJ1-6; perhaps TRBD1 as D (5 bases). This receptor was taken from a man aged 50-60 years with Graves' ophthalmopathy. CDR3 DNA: TGTGCCAGTAGTCCGGTGAGGGGTTCACCCCTCCACTTT. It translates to CASSPVRGSPLHF.